This T cell receptor (beta chain) came from a study of CD8+CD57+ T cells in acquired aplastic anemia. Study-level points and caveats: Patients and controls shared twenty-nine CD8+ CDR3 sequences, highly expressed in patients.

Germline loops: CDR1 SNHLY, CDR2 FYNNEI. The V and J ends lost 6 bases and 0 bases, in that order; junction bases with no gene match: 4. The CDR3 has 15 amino acids. It was patients with CD8+CD57+ cell expansion by flow cytometry who were chosen for sequencing. The diagnosis in all patients was severe acquired aplastic anemia. It was genomic DNA that served as the template for profiling TCR beta VDJ and CDR3. TCRdb used MiXCR to reprocess the reads, holding one entry per CDR3 protein. The table records more than 250,000 distinct CDR3 sequences, approximately 80% of them present only once. A note on this clonotype: Its antigen is currently unknown.

The rearrangement joins TRBV2 to TRBJ1-5, with 8 positions matching TRBD1. Material for sequencing was sorted CD4+, CD8+, or CD8+CD57+ T cells (not recorded which) from PBMCs. This sequence originates from a human donor with aplastic anemia. DNA of the CDR3: TGTGCCAGCAGAGGTCAGGGGGCTAGCAATCAGCCCCAGCATTTT. This gives the protein CASRGQGASNQPQHF.